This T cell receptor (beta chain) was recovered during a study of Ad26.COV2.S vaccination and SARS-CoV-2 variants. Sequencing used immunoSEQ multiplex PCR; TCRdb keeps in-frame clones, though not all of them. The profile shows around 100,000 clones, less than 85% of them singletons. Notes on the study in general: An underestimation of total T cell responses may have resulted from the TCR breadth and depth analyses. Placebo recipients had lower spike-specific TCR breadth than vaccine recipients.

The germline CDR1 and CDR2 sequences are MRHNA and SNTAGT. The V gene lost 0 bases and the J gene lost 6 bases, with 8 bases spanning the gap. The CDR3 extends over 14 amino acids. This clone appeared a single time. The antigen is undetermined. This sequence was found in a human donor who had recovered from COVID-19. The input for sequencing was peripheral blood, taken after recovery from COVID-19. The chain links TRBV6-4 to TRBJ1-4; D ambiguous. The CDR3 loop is CASSDSEADEKLFF. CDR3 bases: TGTGCCAGCAGTGACTCGGAAGCAGATGAAAAACTGTTTTTT.